Reported below is one TCR beta chain. Its antigen remains unidentified. This CDR3 region has 15 residues. The J segment lost 9 bases and the V segment lost 5 bases, leaving 8 bases of the junction unmatched. The germline CDR1 and CDR2 sequences are LNHDA and SQIVND (reference sequence). The PCR contained 60 Vbeta and 13 Jbeta primers. TCRdb's copy holds only in-frame clones and misses some; the assay was immunoSEQ multiplex PCR. The sample yields 130,000 or so clones, roughly 73% seen once. This specimen belongs to a study of cytomegalovirus exposure and HLA in healthy donors. Whole-study context: There were 100 million to 130 million unique TCR beta sequences, drawn from 150 million to 200 million T cells, in an earlier analysis.

Points from the study as a whole: Specific recognition of CMV antigens was confirmed in vitro for a few chains (all CMV-associated). Among TCR beta chains, those listed as cytomegalovirus-associated numbered around 180.

The source is a man aged 35 to 55 in good health and CMV-seronegative. This rearrangement joins TRBV19 to TRBJ1-6; 9 nucleotides agree with TRBD1. The specimen sequenced was PBMCs. Here the CDR3 DNA reads TGTGCCAGTAGTCCAGGGGACAGGGTTGGTTCACCCCTCCACTTT. Translating it yields CASSPGDRVGSPLHF.